A selection of T cell receptor beta chains follows, all from one sample in a study of blood T cell repertoires in COVID-19. Using immunoSEQ multiplex PCR, the repertoire was profiled, and TCRdb retains in-frame clones only, with some absent. This sample yields some 160,000 clones, of which almost 80% are seen a single time; approximately 8.6% belongs to the top ten. Sequencing was performed on peripheral blood. The receptor source for this set is a middle-aged man with active or convalescent COVID-19. Both conserved end residues are part of each CDR3. The order of the fields is V gene, clone size, D gene, J gene, CDR3 DNA, CDR3 protein. D genes are given only for firm matches. Size tells how often a clone was seen (once, few, many) or the class of an expanded clone, and some rows leave it out.

TRBV2	NA	TRBD1	TRBJ1-5	TGTGCCAGCAGTGGAGGGACAGTGGACCAGCCCCAGCATTTT	CASSGGTVDQPQHF
TRBV6-5	NA	NA	TRBJ2-3	TGTGCCAGCATCCGGCGGGGCGGGACAGATACGCAGTATTTT	CASIRRGGTDTQYF
TRBV3-1/TRBV3-2	NA	NA	TRBJ2-5	TGTGCCAGCAGCCAAGCAATGTCCAGGGGAGAGACCCAGTACTTC	CASSQAMSRGETQYF
TRBV6-5	NA	NA	TRBJ2-5	TGTGCCAGCAGTTCCCGAACACCAACCCAGTACTTC	CASSSRTPTQYF
TRBV27	NA	NA	TRBJ2-5	TGTGCCAGCAGTTTAAATGGCAGGCAGGGGGAGACCCAGTACTTC	CASSLNGRQGETQYF
TRBV18	NA	TRBD2	TRBJ2-3	TGTGCCAGCTCCGGGACTAGCGGGACAGATACGCAGTATTTT	CASSGTSGTDTQYF
TRBV24-1	NA	NA	TRBJ2-7	TGTGCCACCAGTGCCCTTAGCGGTTCATCCTACGAGCAGTACTTC	CATSALSGSSYEQYF
TRBV23-1	NA	TRBD1	TRBJ2-1	TGCGCCAGCAGTCAAGACAGGGGGCATGGCTACAATGAGCAGTTCTTC	CASSQDRGHGYNEQFF
TRBV9	NA	TRBD1	TRBJ2-1	TGTGCCAGCAGCACTGGGACAGGGCAGTTCTTC	CASSTGTGQFF
TRBV21-1	few	NA	TRBJ2-3	TGTGCCAGCAGCAAAGAGGGTAGCGGGAGAACAGATACGCAGTATTTT	CASSKEGSGRTDTQYF
TRBV4-1	NA	NA	TRBJ1-1	TGCGCCAGCAGCCAAGATCCCCGGGGGTTAGGGAAAGCTTTCTTT	CASSQDPRGLGKAFF
TRBV11-1	NA	NA	TRBJ2-3	TGTGCCAGCAGCTTCGGCGGGAACACAGATACGCAGTATTTT	CASSFGGNTDTQYF
TRBV9	NA	NA	TRBJ1-1	TGTGCCAGCAGCGGAAATTACAGGGTGGGTGACACTGAAGCTTTCTTT	CASSGNYRVGDTEAFF
TRBV9	once	NA	TRBJ2-2	TGTGCCAGCAGCGTAGCTGGCTTCGGGGAGCTGTTTTTT	CASSVAGFGELFF
TRBV5-4	NA	TRBD2	TRBJ2-5	TGTGCCAGCAGCAGGGGACTAGCGGGAGATGGAGTGCAAGAGACCCAGTACTTC	CASSRGLAGDGVQETQYF
TRBV6-1	NA	NA	TRBJ1-1	TGTGCCAGCAGTGAGGGCACCGAAGCTTTCTTT	CASSEGTEAFF
TRBV3-1/TRBV3-2	NA	TRBD2	TRBJ2-5	TGTGCCAGCAGCCAAGATGAGCTAGCGGGAGCGAGGAAAGAGACCCAGTACTTC	CASSQDELAGARKETQYF